A single sample is the source of the 25 T cell receptor beta chains below, sequenced in a study of blood T cell repertoires in COVID-19. Measured with immunoSEQ multiplex PCR; TCRdb has only the in-frame clones, and not every one. Among roughly 200,000 clones, about 80% were seen once, and the ten largest hold 6.5%. The sample consisted of peripheral blood. These TCRs come from a man between 70 and 80 years old with active or convalescent COVID-19.

The rearrangement links TRBV2 to TRBJ1-2; TRBD1 is a possible D gene (6 bases). V was trimmed by 6 bases and J by 4 bases, leaving 21 bases between them. The CDR3 totals 16 residues. CDR1 and CDR2 (germline): SNHLY, FYNNEI. CDR3 amino acids: CASRDSQGNPLYGYTF. The CDR3, as DNA: TGTGCCAGCAGGGACTCTCAGGGGAACCCTCTCTATGGCTACACCTTC. The whole variable domain, remainder taken from reference TRBV2 and TRBJ1-2, is EPEVTQTPSHQVTQMGQEVILRCVPISNHLYFYWYRQILGQKVEFLVSFYNNEISEKSEIFDDQFSVERPDGSNFTLKIRSTKLEDSAMYFCASRDSQGNPLYGYTFGSGTRLTVV.

This clone came up a few times. Other DNA sequences of this sample code for an identical CDR3. The chain recombines TRBV5-4 with TRBJ1-1; 8 bases are a match to TRBD1. V gave up 4 bases and J gave up 1 base; unmatched junction bases: 3. The CDR3 is 14 residues long. The germline gives CDR1 SGHNT, CDR2 YYREEE (reference sequence). CDR3 amino acids: CASSPGQGNTEAFF. In DNA form, the CDR3 reads TGTGCCAGCAGCCCCGGACAGGGGAACACTGAAGCTTTCTTT.

In its sample, this clone was seen a few times. The chain combines TRBV6-2 or TRBV6-3 with TRBJ1-5; D unresolved. The CDR3 covers 13 residues. V was pared by 5 bases and J by 1 base, with 6 bases between. Germline CDR1 and CDR2: MNHEY and SVGEGT. As DNA, the CDR3 is TGTGCCAGCAGTGGAGGAAGCAATCAGCCCCAGCATTTT. It is translated as CASSGGSNQPQHF.

V usage is TRBV10-3 and J usage is TRBJ2-1; D perhaps matches TRBD2 (5 bases). Trimming stripped 7 bases from V and 0 bases from J, with 16 bases between. The CDR3 totals 16 residues. Germline-derived CDR1 and CDR2 are ENHRY and SYGVKD. For the CDR3, the DNA is TGTGCCATCAATGGAAAGTCGGGGTCCTCCTACAATGAGCAGTTCTTC. Translated: CAINGKSGSSYNEQFF.

The chain couples TRBV9 to TRBJ1-3; 9 nucleotides align to TRBD1. Trimming at V came to 4 bases and at J to 8 bases, leaving 10 bases not matched to a gene. Germline CDR1 and CDR2: SGDLS and YYNGEE. CDR3 length equals 15 residues. CDR3 residues: CASSPWTGEADTIYF. CDR3 nucleotides: TGTGCCAGCAGCCCCTGGACAGGGGAGGCGGACACCATATATTTT.

This sequence joins TRBV2 and TRBJ1-3; 9 bases fit TRBD1. With V trimmed by 3 bases and J by 7 bases, 7 bases remained unmatched. Germline CDR1 SNHLY, CDR2 FYNNEI. The length of the CDR3 is 15 residues. The CDR3 protein is CASSDSGQGFNTIYF. The CDR3 nucleotides read TGTGCCAGCAGTGACTCGGGACAGGGCTTTAACACCATATATTTT.

CDR3 nucleotide sequence: TGTGCCAGCAGTTACTCGTCAGGGGCCGGTGGTACTGAAGCTTTCTTT. It is translated as CASSYSSGAGGTEAFF. J is TRBJ1-1 and V is TRBV6-5; a weak D match, TRBD1 (6 bases). CDR1 is MNHEY, CDR2 SVGAGI, per germline. Trimming stripped 0 bases from V and 5 bases from J, with 16 bases between. CDR3 length: 16 amino acids.

This chain links TRBV6-5 with TRBJ1-2, with D tentatively TRBD1 (5 bases). The CDR3 is made up of 12 amino acids. Per the germline V gene, CDR1 is MNHEY and CDR2 is SVGAGI. V dropped 8 bases and J dropped 6 bases, with 13 bases sitting between them. Written as DNA, the CDR3 is TGTGCCAGCCGCAGGGAAATCGATGGCTACACCTTC. Its protein is CASRREIDGYTF.

V gene TRBV19 combines with J gene TRBJ1-4; 10 nucleotides match TRBD1. V was clipped by 4 bases and J by 8 bases; unmatched bases: 7. Germline V CDR1 and CDR2: LNHDA, SQIVND (reference sequence). The CDR3 spans 15 residues. The CDR3 region has the DNA TGTGCCAGTAGTACCGGGACAGGGGTGGGGGAAAAACTGTTTTTT. Protein product: CASSTGTGVGEKLFF.

The chain has TRBV25-1 and TRBJ1-1; D unresolved. Germline V gene data show CDR1 as MGHDK and CDR2 as SYGVNS. The CDR3 consists of 14 residues. V lost 3 bases and J 8 bases, leaving 16 bases between the germline ends. The CDR3 reads CASSDTRSVDEAFF. CDR3 sequence (DNA): TGTGCCAGCAGTGATACCCGAAGCGTAGACGAAGCTTTCTTT.

This clone has more than one count but fewer than ten. The gene calls are TRBV2 and TRBJ1-6, with D possibly matching TRBD1 (5 bases). CDR3 size: 17 residues. Trimming took 4 bases from V and 10 from J, leaving 23 bases between them. CDR1 and CDR2 from the germline V gene are SNHLY and FYNNEI. This CDR3 reads CASSVSFAPGGRSPLHF. The CDR3 coding sequence is TGTGCCAGCAGTGTATCGTTCGCGCCCGGGGGGAGATCACCCCTCCACTTT.

The V call is TRBV14, the J call TRBJ2-7; tentative D call: TRBD2 (6 bases). V was shortened by 0 bases and J by 3 bases, with 15 bases between the two germline ends. Germline V lookup: CDR1 SGHDN, CDR2 FVKESK. The CDR3 has 16 amino acids. The CDR3 nucleotides are TGTGCCAGCAGCCAAGATTTAGTAGGAGCGGGCTACGAGCAGTACTTC. Its protein product is CASSQDLVGAGYEQYF.

The chain combines TRBV4-3 with TRBJ1-2; D is unclear. Per germline, CDR1 LGHNA and CDR2 YSLEER. Trimming shortened V by 8 bases and J by 6 bases, and 19 bases separated the two germline ends. The CDR3 contains 14 residues. The CDR3 nucleotides read TGCGCCAGCTCCCGCCTGGAGGGTGGGGATGGCTACACCTTC. It encodes CASSRLEGGDGYTF.

This chain links TRBV5-5 with TRBJ2-1, with D perhaps TRBD1 (6 bases). V lost 4 bases, J lost 6 bases, and 23 bases lay in between. The CDR3 loop spans 17 amino acids. The germline CDR1 and CDR2 sequences are SGHKS and YYEKEE (reference sequence). The CDR3 region is CASSLDRRLPEGNEQFF. In DNA form, the CDR3 reads TGTGCCAGCAGCCTCGACAGGAGGCTGCCTGAAGGCAATGAGCAGTTCTTC.

V and J are TRBV3-1 (or the pseudogene TRBV3-2) and TRBJ1-1; no clear D gene. CDR3 length equals 15 residues. Germline loops: CDR1 LGHDT, CDR2 YNNKEL (reference sequence). V shed 1 base and J shed 2 bases, with 11 bases lying between them. Here the CDR3 reads CASSQGESYNTEAFF. The CDR3 DNA is TGTGCCAGCAGCCAAGGGGAGAGCTATAACACTGAAGCTTTCTTT.

The genes are TRBV5-1 and TRBJ2-1; the match to TRBD2 covers 10 bases. Unmatched junction bases numbered 12, after V lost 0 bases and J lost 3 bases. Germline values: CDR1 SGHRS, CDR2 YFSETQ. The CDR3 length is 19 residues. CDR3 residues: CASSLGTSSGGLIYNEQFF. The CDR3 coding sequence is TGCGCCAGCAGCTTGGGAACCTCTAGCGGGGGCCTGATCTACAATGAGCAGTTCTTC.

On this clone: This sample also contains other DNA sequences that code for the same CDR3. The chain carries TRBV3-1 (or the pseudogene TRBV3-2) and TRBJ2-7; 9 bases align to TRBD2. This CDR3 is built from 15 residues. Germline V gene sequence: CDR1 LGHDT, CDR2 YNNKEL (reference sequence). V dropped 2 bases and J dropped 2; count of bases not matched to a gene: 4. The DNA of the CDR3 is TGTGCCAGCAGCCAACCGGGACTAGCCACCTACGAGCAGTACTTC. It translates to CASSQPGLATYEQYF.

CDR3 protein: CASSPAGTSGRNTQYF. As DNA, the CDR3 is TGTGCCAGCTCACCCGCTGGGACTAGCGGTCGGAATACGCAGTATTTT. This sequence joins TRBV18 and TRBJ2-3, with 11 bases matching TRBD2. Trimming removed 3 bases from V and 7 bases from J; junction bases left unmatched: 9. Germline V gives CDR1 KGHSH, CDR2 LQKENI. The CDR3 consists of 16 residues.

The chain combines TRBV19 with TRBJ1-2; TRBD1 is a possible D gene (5 bases). Trimming took 5 bases from V and 3 from J, leaving 13 bases between them. This CDR3 region has 14 residues. Per germline, CDR1 LNHDA and CDR2 SQIVND (reference sequence). Here the CDR3 DNA reads TGTGCCAGTAGTCCCCTCGACAGCGACTATGGCTACACCTTC. Translation: CASSPLDSDYGYTF.

This clone was seen only once. The chain combines TRBV5-1 with TRBJ1-1; D may be TRBD1 (5 bases). This CDR3 is built from 15 residues. V was trimmed by 1 base and J by 0 bases, leaving 10 bases between them. CDR1 is SGHRS, CDR2 YFSETQ, per germline. This CDR3 reads CASSLFETVNTEAFF. CDR3 in DNA: TGCGCCAGCAGCTTGTTTGAGACAGTGAACACTGAAGCTTTCTTT.

This chain uses TRBV29-1 with TRBJ1-2; maybe TRBD1 (5 bases). V was trimmed by 4 bases and J by 11 bases, leaving 17 bases between them. Germline CDR1 and CDR2: SQVTM and ANQGSEA. The CDR3 runs to 12 residues. CDR3 DNA sequence: TGCAGCGTTGGGGAGGGACCTTTTAAATACACCTTC. Its translation: CSVGEGPFKYTF.

This clone has only a few counts. The genes are TRBV10-3 and TRBJ1-2; 7 positions match TRBD1. Germline V gives CDR1 ENHRY, CDR2 SYGVKD. CDR3 size: 14 residues. J was trimmed by 7 bases and V by 2 bases; bases with no gene match: 7. The CDR3 reads CAISEEVGTAGYTF. CDR3 nucleotides: TGTGCCATCAGTGAGGAAGTTGGGACAGCTGGCTACACCTTC.

This sequence joins TRBV3-1 (or the pseudogene TRBV3-2) and TRBJ2-5, with 12 bases matching TRBD2. Trimming removed 4 bases from V and 5 bases from J; junction bases left unmatched: 5. The CDR3 totals 15 residues. Germline CDR1 is LGHDT and CDR2 is YNNKEL (reference sequence). This CDR3 is CASSLWTSGVETQYF. CDR3 sequence (DNA): TGTGCCAGCAGCCTTTGGACTAGCGGGGTGGAGACCCAGTACTTC.

This clone has only one observation. The gene calls are TRBV6-5 and TRBJ2-7; TRBD2 agrees at 11 bases. Germline CDR1 and CDR2: MNHEY and SVGAGI. Trimming cost V 4 bases and J 4 bases; bases outside gene matches: 9. CDR3 length: 16 amino acids. The CDR3 sequence: CASSSKGLADVYEQYF. For the CDR3, the DNA is TGTGCCAGCAGTTCAAAGGGACTAGCGGACGTTTACGAGCAGTACTTC.

This chain uses TRBV7-9 with TRBJ2-3; TRBD1 might be the D (6 bases). Trimming stripped 1 base from V and 0 bases from J, with 14 bases between. Germline lookup yields CDR1 SEHNR and CDR2 FQNEAQ (reference sequence). The CDR3 has 17 residues. As DNA, the CDR3 is TGTGCCAGCAGCTTAGAGGGGGTAGGGCGGAGCACAGATACGCAGTATTTT. Amino acids: CASSLEGVGRSTDTQYF.